The clone carrying this TCR beta chain occurred a few times. Its antigen is not identified. The data were taken from a study of beta chain features in type 1 diabetes. General observations from the study: Researchers could not determine here whether HLA type influences TCRB rearrangement. For type 1 diabetes patients, VDJ junctions showed fewer insertions and more deletions.

The germline V gene encodes CDR1 LGHNA and CDR2 YNFKEQ. With 4 bases removed from V and 0 bases from J, the gap between germline ends came to 6 bases. The CDR3 is 13 amino acids. cDNA synthesis used the whole RNA isolate, giving expressed TCRB sequences. Profiling relied on immunoSEQ multiplex PCR, and the TCRdb table lists in-frame clones only, not all of them. The table lists around 150,000 clones, less than 9% of them singletons. The receptor was derived from a woman under 40 in good health. The V gene is TRBV4-2, the J gene TRBJ1-1; D unclear. The specimen sequenced was central memory CD4+ T cells from blood. The CDR3 region is CASSRSMNTEAFF. The CDR3 nucleotides are TGTGCCAGCAGCCGGAGCATGAACACTGAAGCTTTCTTT.